One T cell receptor (beta chain) is described in this entry. As yet, its antigen is unknown. The record originates from a study of cytomegalovirus exposure and HLA in healthy donors. The study ran its PCR with 60 Vbeta and 13 Jbeta primers. The table came from immunoSEQ multiplex PCR; TCRdb's copy has only in-frame clones and leaves some out. Among about 140,000 clones listed, 82% were seen once. Whole-study results and caveats: With further analysis later on, most CMV-associated TCR beta chains appeared HLA-restricted. The study put around 180 TCR beta chains on its list as cytomegalovirus-associated. In an earlier analysis, productive rearrangement rates for most beta V segments clustered near 87% or 30%. For TCR beta chains, V- and J-gene trimming was later linked to a missense DCLRE1C variant.

CDR1 SGDLS and CDR2 YYNGEE come from the germline V gene. This CDR3 contains 15 residues. This TCR derives from a male donor in good health and CMV-seronegative. Input material: PBMCs. J is TRBJ2-5 and V is TRBV9, with D tentatively TRBD2 (6 bases). The J call may be incorrect, as the DNA end agrees better with TRBJ2-7. Written as DNA, the CDR3 is TGTGCCAGCAGCGAAGGCGGGGCGAGCTCCTACGAGCAGTACTTC. Its translation is CASSEGGASSYEQYF.